This T cell receptor beta chain was recovered during a study of blood T cells in healthy people across ages (dated by TCRdb to between 2014 and 2017). About the investigation overall: In model experiments, template switching captured roughly one uniquely barcoded TCR beta cDNA molecule for every two T cells. The study measured age-related changes in TCR beta repertoire diversity using deep sequencing normalized with unique cDNA molecular identifiers. For two donors (one aged 18 to 29 and one aged 80 or older), the study analyzed two additional independent replicas of 1 million unique cDNA reads from the same blood draw. To avoid experimental bias, donors of different ages were spread randomly across the sequencing lanes. The donors were split into four age groups: young (average around 15 years), middle-aged (roughly 42), aged (approximately 60) and long-lived (under 85). Results and caveats for the whole study, not just this receptor: Donor CMV infection status was unknown, potentially confounding age-related changes in expanded clonotypes. Compared with the aged group, the long-lived group had more naive CD4+ T cells, fewer expanded clones and increased TCR diversity, suggesting age selection. Observed TCR beta diversity correlated strongly with the percentage of naive T cells measured by flow cytometry. Estimates of total diversity based on one million sequenced T cells were considered lower bounds and underestimates. As age increased, observed TCR beta diversity per million T cells dropped in a roughly linear way, and a significant reduction was already evident by age 40. Conclusive comparison of naive and antigen-experienced compartments was prevented by the profiling of bulk unsorted PBMCs.

This clonotype has just a few counts. Its antigen remains unidentified. No base-level quality is on record; no much larger clone is a single base apart. The 39 donors, aged roughly 6 to 95 years, were systemically healthy Caucasian individuals from Russia. Each donor gave ten milliliters of peripheral blood, drawn into EDTA-treated Vacutainer tubes. PBMCs were isolated by Ficoll-Paque density-gradient centrifugation, with at least 6 million obtained per sample. Trizol reagent was used to extract total RNA from PBMCs, with at least 6 micrograms per sample. The percentages of naive CD45RAhigh/CD27high T cells were determined by flow cytometry on a PBMC aliquot from every donor. The germline V gene (reference sequence) specifies LGHDT as CDR1 and YNNKEL as CDR2. The CDR3 contains 16 residues, cysteine and phenylalanine counted. CDR3 DNA is the only sequence kept; it has 48 bases, read in frame from the first base. V ends up 4 bases short and J 3 bases short, with an unmatched junction base count of 9.

The library was made by 5' RACE. The reads were generated on an Illumina HiSeq 2500. A second PCR of about 7 to 12 cycles was performed with a sample-barcoded 5' primer and a J-beta primer mix. A template-switch 5' adaptor carrying 12 random nucleotides introduced a unique molecular identifier onto each TCR beta cDNA molecule. Each sample yielded at least 2.5 million CDR3-containing paired-end reads. First-strand cDNA was synthesized from all RNA with the Mint cDNA synthesis kit, primed by a TRBC-specific oligonucleotide. After uracil-DNA glycosylase treatment, a first 18-cycle PCR used universal primers M1SS and BC2_uni_R on all cDNA. Per the authors' processing: Normalization of each sample was performed by random selection of 1 million high-quality reads, each carrying a distinct molecular identifier. Instead of being binned into consensus sequences, reads with shared molecular identifiers were discarded. MiTCR, run with a Q25 quality threshold and the strictest error-elimination algorithm, handled CDR3 identification, clonotype clustering and error correction. A nonparametric unseen species model with Euler transformation was used to estimate lower-bound total TCR beta diversity. TCRdb ran its own pipeline on the public reads, namely fastp trimming at Q25 and MiXCR clone calling, and kept in-frame beta chains. Rows with a matching CDR3 protein are joined into one entry that keeps the most common DNA and genes. The V and J calls and clone size come from TCRdb's table, not from the authors' own analysis. This sample comprises around 1.5 million distinct CDR3 sequences, around 42% of them detected only once. The top ten hold roughly 7.9% of the sample.

The clonotype was recovered from a woman between 18 and 29 years old in good health. Here the chain combines TRBV3-1 and TRBJ2-3, with TRBD2 identical over 8 junction bases. The sequenced sample consisted of blood. The nucleotide sequence reads TGTGCCAGCAGCCGGGGGACTAGTCTAGGAACAGATACGCAGTATTTT. Its coded protein is CASSRGTSLGTDTQYF.